This T cell receptor beta chain was identified in a study of T cells expressing NK-cell markers. Germline V gene data show CDR1 as SGHVS and CDR2 as FQNEAQ. This CDR3 spans 13 amino acids. From the 5' RACE reads, TCRdb lists one entry per CDR3 protein and no DNA. This sample contains fewer than 550,000 distinct CDR3 sequences. The V and J genes are TRBV7-8 and TRBJ1-1. The sequencing input was blood T cells: a sorted CD56 or NKG2C T cell subset, CD4+ or CD8+ T cells, or bulk PBMC T cells (not recorded which). This clonotype was obtained from a woman aged 45-65 years in good health. Here the CDR3 reads CASSFIIGKEAFF.